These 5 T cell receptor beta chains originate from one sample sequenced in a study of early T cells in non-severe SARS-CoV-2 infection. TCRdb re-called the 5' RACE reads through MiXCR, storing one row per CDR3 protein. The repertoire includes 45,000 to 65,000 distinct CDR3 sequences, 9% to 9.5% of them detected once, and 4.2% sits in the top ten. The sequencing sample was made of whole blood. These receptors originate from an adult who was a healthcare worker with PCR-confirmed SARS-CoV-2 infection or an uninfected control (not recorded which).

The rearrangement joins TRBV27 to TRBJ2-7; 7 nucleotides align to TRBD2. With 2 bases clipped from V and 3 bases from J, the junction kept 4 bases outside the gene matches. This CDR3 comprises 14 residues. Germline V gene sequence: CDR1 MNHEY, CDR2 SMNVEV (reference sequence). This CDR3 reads CASSLRREGYEQYF. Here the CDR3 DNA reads TGTGCCAGCAGTTTACGCAGGGAGGGCTACGAGCAGTACTTC.

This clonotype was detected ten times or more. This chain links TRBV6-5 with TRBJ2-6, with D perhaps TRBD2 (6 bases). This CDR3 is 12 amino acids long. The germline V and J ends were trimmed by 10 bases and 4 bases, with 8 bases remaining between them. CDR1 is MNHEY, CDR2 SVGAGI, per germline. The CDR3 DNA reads TGTGCCACCGCGGGGGGGGCCAACGTCCTGACTTTC. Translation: CATAGGANVLTF.

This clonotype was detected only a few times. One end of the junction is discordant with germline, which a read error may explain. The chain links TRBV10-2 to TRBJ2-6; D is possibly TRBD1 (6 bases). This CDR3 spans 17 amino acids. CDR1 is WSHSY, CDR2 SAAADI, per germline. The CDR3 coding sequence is TGCGCCAGCAGTGAGTCTAGGACAGTTTCTGGGGCCAACGCCCTGACTTTC. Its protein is CASSESRTVSGANALTF.

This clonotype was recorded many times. The DNA for the CDR3 is TGTGCCAGCAGGACAGGGGTGTCACCCCTCCACTTT. Translated: CASRTGVSPLHF. The rearrangement links TRBV2 to TRBJ1-6, with 8 nucleotides matching TRBD1. Germline V gives CDR1 SNHLY, CDR2 FYNNEI. V gave up 6 bases and J gave up 10 bases; unmatched junction bases: 2. This CDR3 comprises 12 residues.

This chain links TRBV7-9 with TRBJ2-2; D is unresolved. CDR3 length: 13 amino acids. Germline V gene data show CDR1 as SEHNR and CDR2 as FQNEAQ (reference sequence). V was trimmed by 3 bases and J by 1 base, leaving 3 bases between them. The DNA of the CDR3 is TGTGCCAGCAGCTTGATGAACACCGGGGAGCTGTTTTTT. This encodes CASSLMNTGELFF.